One and the same sample provided the 31 T cell receptor beta chains below, sequenced in a study of CD8+ T cells in alopecia areata listed by TCRdb under 2018. The library was prepared using the immunoSEQ multiplex PCR assay. For TCR sequencing, RNA was extracted from every sample and reverse transcribed into cDNA to serve as template. Not all clones reach the TCRdb copy of this immuneACCESS table, which keeps in-frame sequences only. Checked studies attribute under half of the gap to unresolved V genes and leave the rest unexplained. The sample table lists 140,000 or so clones, roughly 60% of them with a count of one. The ten top clones hold about 38% of the sample. The specimen was CD8+ T cells sorted from blood. The origin of the receptors is a human donor in good health.

This clone has just one count. The chain carries TRBV4-1 and TRBJ1-1, with D tentatively TRBD1 (5 bases). The germline CDR1 and CDR2 sequences are MGHRA and YSYEKL. Trimming left V 3 bases short and J 4 bases short, with 9 bases between. The CDR3 is 13 residues long. The CDR3 is CASSQVGATEAFF. The DNA of the CDR3 is TGCGCCAGCAGCCAGGTCGGGGCCACTGAAGCTTTCTTT.

This clone is a singleton in its sample. J is TRBJ2-7 and V is TRBV5-6; no reliable D call. The CDR3 runs 11 residues. Between the trimmed V and J ends, which lost 3 bases and 3 bases, there was a span of 4 bases. Looked up from germline, CDR1 is SGHDT and CDR2 is YYEEEE. CDR3 residues: CASSSDYEQYF. The CDR3 region has the DNA TGTGCCAGCAGCTCCGACTACGAGCAGTACTTC.

This rearrangement joins TRBV27 to TRBJ2-1; the D is unclear. The germline V and J ends were trimmed by 6 bases and 7 bases, with 10 bases remaining between them. Germline V CDR1 and CDR2: MNHEY, SMNVEV (reference sequence). The CDR3 runs 12 residues. The CDR3 DNA reads TGTGCCAGCAGCCTGACTGGGAATGAGCAGTTCTTC. It encodes CASSLTGNEQFF.

In this sample, this clone turned up a few times. The chain links TRBV7-9 to TRBJ2-7; TRBD2 aligns across 8 bases. V lost 5 bases to trimming and J lost 4 bases; unmatched junction nucleotides: 7. This CDR3 contains 14 residues. Germline V gene data show CDR1 as SEHNR and CDR2 as FQNEAQ (reference sequence). The CDR3: CASSPTSGPYEQYF. CDR3 sequence (DNA): TGTGCCAGCAGCCCAACTAGCGGACCATACGAGCAGTACTTC.

This CDR3 reads CSVRESNTGELFF. For the CDR3, the DNA is TGCAGCGTCAGGGAGAGCAACACCGGGGAGCTGTTTTTT. This chain links TRBV29-1 with TRBJ2-2, with D perhaps assigned TRBD1 or TRBD2 (5 bases each). The V end was cut by 6 bases, the J end by 2 bases, with 10 bases between. The germline V gene has CDR1 SQVTM and CDR2 ANQGSEA. This CDR3 is 13 amino acids long.

This sequence joins TRBV29-1 and TRBJ2-7; maybe TRBD1 (5 bases). Trimming stripped 4 bases from V and 5 bases from J, with 18 bases between. Germline lookup yields CDR1 SQVTM and CDR2 ANQGSEA. The CDR3 consists of 14 residues. Here the CDR3 DNA reads TGCAGCGTTGTGGGGCTCCTCGGCCGCGACGAGCAGTACTTC. Residues: CSVVGLLGRDEQYF.

The genes are TRBV29-1 and TRBJ2-7; 7 bases line up with TRBD2. Germline V gene sequence: CDR1 SQVTM, CDR2 ANQGSEA. J gave up 4 bases and V 3 bases, and 9 bases lay outside the gene matches. The CDR3 is 14 residues long. The CDR3 sequence is CSVEISTGGYEQYF. The CDR3 DNA reads TGCAGCGTTGAGATCTCAACGGGGGGTTACGAGCAGTACTTC.

V and J are TRBV6-1 and TRBJ2-7; maybe TRBD1 (5 bases). This CDR3 spans 15 amino acids. Germline CDR1 reads MNHNS; CDR2 reads SASEGT. V lost 2 bases and J lost 2, with 13 bases in between. CDR3 coding DNA: TGTGCCAGCAGTGAATTAAGTTGGGGCCCCTACGAGCAGTACTTC. Its protein is CASSELSWGPYEQYF.

This clone was seen more than once but under ten times. The gene calls are TRBV12-5 and TRBJ1-1; D might be TRBD1 (5 bases). Per germline, CDR1 LGHNT and CDR2 FRNRAP. With 3 bases removed from V and 0 bases from J, the gap between germline ends came to 11 bases. The CDR3 is 15 amino acids. The CDR3 DNA reads TGTGCTAGTGGTTTCATGGGGGGACTGAACACTGAAGCTTTCTTT. This codes for CASGFMGGLNTEAFF.

The V gene is TRBV29-1, the J gene TRBJ2-7, with a tentative D call TRBD2 (5 bases). The germline V and J ends were trimmed by 4 bases and 2 bases, with 24 bases remaining between them. Germline V lookup: CDR1 SQVTM, CDR2 ANQGSEA. There are 17 residues in the CDR3. The CDR3 nucleotides read TGCAGCGTTGTTCGCCGAGGGCTAGCCAAAACAACCTACGAGCAGTACTTC. It specifies CSVVRRGLAKTTYEQYF.

The genes are TRBV30 and TRBJ1-1; no clear D. Germline assignment: CDR1 GTSNPN and CDR2 SVGIG (reference sequence). Trimming took off 0 bases at V and 6 bases at J, with 11 bases between the two ends. This CDR3 is 13 amino acids long. The CDR3 bases are TGTGCCTGGAGTGTACCTTACGGGGCTGAAGCTTTCTTT. Translation gives CAWSVPYGAEAFF. The whole variable domain, filled in from reference TRBV30 and TRBJ1-1, reads SQTIHQWPATLVQPVGSPLSLECTVEGTSNPNLYWYRQAAGRGLQLLFYSVGIGQISSEVPQNLSASRPQDRQFILSSKKLLLSDSGFYLCAWSVPYGAEAFFGQGTRLTVV.

The chain combines TRBV9 with TRBJ2-1; D gene ambiguous. This CDR3 region has 13 residues. V shed 3 bases and J shed 4 bases, with 8 bases lying between them. Per germline, CDR1 SGDLS and CDR2 YYNGEE. The CDR3 is CASSAPLYNEQFF. In DNA form, the CDR3 reads TGTGCCAGCAGCGCCCCTCTTTACAATGAGCAGTTCTTC.

This chain connects TRBV29-1 to TRBJ2-1; D gene ambiguous. The V and J ends lost 2 bases and 8 bases respectively, with 10 bases between them. The germline CDR1 and CDR2 sequences are SQVTM and ANQGSEA. The CDR3 length is 12 residues. The CDR3 DNA reads as TGCAGCGTTGAATTGGGTGGGGATGAGCAGTTCTTC. Protein sequence: CSVELGGDEQFF.

The J gene is TRBJ2-3, the V gene TRBV27; no definite D call. Per the germline V gene, CDR1 is MNHEY and CDR2 is SMNVEV (reference sequence). With 0 bases removed from V and 6 bases from J, the gap between germline ends came to 10 bases. This CDR3 is 14 amino acids long. The CDR3 is CASSLSDPRDTQYF. The DNA of the CDR3 is TGTGCCAGCAGTTTATCGGACCCACGGGATACGCAGTATTTT.

The chain couples TRBV13 to TRBJ2-3; D call uncertain. V shed 4 bases and J shed 3 bases, with 20 bases lying between them. CDR1 and CDR2 from the germline V gene are PRHDT and FYEKMQ (reference sequence). The CDR3 is 17 residues long. The CDR3 bases are TGTGCCAGCAGCTCCGACGATGAACCCTCTTTTACAGATACGCAGTATTTT. It encodes CASSSDDEPSFTDTQYF.

This clone was picked up one time. The rearrangement uses TRBV5-6 and TRBJ1-2; 10 nucleotides match TRBD1. Looked up from germline, CDR1 is SGHDT and CDR2 is YYEEEE. V was pared by 4 bases and J by 4 bases, with 10 bases of the junction left unmatched. This CDR3 has 16 residues. The CDR3 sequence is CASSVRDRGSRYGYTF. For the CDR3, the DNA is TGTGCCAGCAGCGTCCGGGACAGGGGCTCGCGCTATGGCTACACCTTC.

The chain couples TRBV5-4 to TRBJ2-1; D gene unclear. Germline-derived CDR1 and CDR2 are SGHNT and YYREEE (reference sequence). This CDR3 region has 14 residues. Trimming removed 2 bases from V and 0 bases from J, with 6 bases in between. The CDR3 nucleotides are TGTGCCAGCAGCTTCAGGCCCTCCTACAATGAGCAGTTCTTC. This translates into CASSFRPSYNEQFF.

This clone was recorded once. V usage is TRBV7-6 and J usage is TRBJ2-1; TRBD1 agrees at 7 bases. CDR1 is SGHVS and CDR2 is FNYEAQ in the germline V gene. J was trimmed by 1 base and V by 4 bases; bases with no gene match: 7. The CDR3 sequence is 16 residues long. In nucleotides, the CDR3 is TGTGCCAGCAGCTCACTTACAGGGGTATCCTACAATGAGCAGTTCTTC. It specifies CASSSLTGVSYNEQFF.

The rearrangement links TRBV4-1 to TRBJ2-7; D is possibly TRBD1 (5 bases). V was trimmed by 2 bases and J by 3 bases, leaving 11 bases between them. Germline V gives CDR1 MGHRA, CDR2 YSYEKL. This CDR3 is 14 amino acids long. CDR3 loop: CASSQRQDNYEQYF. CDR3 bases: TGCGCCAGCAGCCAAAGGCAGGACAACTACGAGCAGTACTTC.

This clone was detected only a few times. The chain carries TRBV4-1 and TRBJ2-1; TRBD1 agrees at 10 bases. The CDR3 extends over 16 amino acids. CDR1 is MGHRA and CDR2 is YSYEKL in the germline V gene. With 5 bases clipped from V and 6 bases from J, the junction kept 10 bases outside the gene matches. The CDR3 nucleotides are TGCGCCAGCAGCTTCCGCTTAGGGACAGGGGCCAATGAGCAGTTCTTC. Amino acid sequence: CASSFRLGTGANEQFF.

The gene calls are TRBV11-3 and TRBJ2-7, with 12 nucleotides matching TRBD2. Germline values: CDR1 SGHNT, CDR2 YENEEA. Unmatched junction bases numbered 7, after V lost 5 bases and J lost 5 bases. CDR3 length: 15 amino acids. CDR3 in DNA: TGTGCCAGCAGCCGGGGACTAGCGGGCTTCGACGAGCAGTACTTC. Its translation is CASSRGLAGFDEQYF. The whole variable domain, filled in from reference TRBV11-3 and TRBJ2-7, reads EAGVVQSPRYKIIEKKQPVAFWCNPISGHNTLYWYLQNLGQGPELLIRYENEEAVDDSQLPKDRFSAERLKGVDSTLKIQPAELGDSAVYLCASSRGLAGFDEQYFGPGTRLTVT.

V is TRBV27 and J is TRBJ2-7; 14 nucleotides agree with TRBD2. This CDR3 is built from 14 residues. V shed 6 bases and J 6 bases; nucleotides not matched to a gene: 4. From germline, CDR1 is MNHEY and CDR2 SMNVEV (reference sequence). The CDR3 region is CASSFGTSGSEQYF. DNA of the CDR3: TGTGCCAGCAGCTTTGGGACTAGCGGGAGCGAGCAGTACTTC.

J is TRBJ2-7 and V is TRBV7-6; 9 bases line up with TRBD1. The CDR3 covers 13 residues. The germline gives CDR1 SGHVS, CDR2 FNYEAQ. The trim removed 3 bases at V and 4 bases at J, leaving 1 base unmatched. The CDR3 spells CASSFGTGYEQYF. The CDR3 region has the DNA TGTGCCAGCAGCTTCGGGACAGGGTACGAGCAGTACTTC.

V usage is TRBV5-6 and J usage is TRBJ2-7; D uncertain. Trimming pared 7 bases from V and 2 bases from J, leaving 19 bases between. This CDR3 spans 15 amino acids. Germline CDR1 SGHDT, CDR2 YYEEEE. The CDR3 DNA is TGTGCCAGCTCGCTTGGCCTTAAAGCCGCCTACGAGCAGTACTTC. This codes for CASSLGLKAAYEQYF.

The CDR3 reads CASRGQGADNEQFF. For the CDR3, the DNA is TGTGCCAGCAGGGGGCAGGGGGCGGACAATGAGCAGTTCTTC. V is TRBV2 and J is TRBJ2-1; 8 bases agree with TRBD1. The CDR3 is 14 residues long. The germline CDR1 and CDR2 sequences are SNHLY and FYNNEI. J lost 5 bases, V lost 6 bases, and 6 bases had no gene match.

This clone was observed a few times. The chain uses TRBV5-4 and TRBJ1-1; possibly TRBD1 for D (5 bases). The CDR3 sequence is 15 residues long. CDR1 and CDR2 (germline): SGHNT, YYREEE (reference sequence). The V gene lost 0 bases and the J gene lost 1 base, with 10 bases spanning the gap. CDR3 in amino acids: CASSLVGVGNTEAFF. The CDR3 DNA reads TGTGCCAGCAGCTTGGTGGGGGTAGGGAACACTGAAGCTTTCTTT.

The rearrangement links TRBV30 to TRBJ1-4; TRBD1 matches at 8 bases. The CDR3 extends over 14 amino acids. The trim removed 5 bases at V and 8 bases at J, leaving 10 bases unmatched. Germline V gene data show CDR1 as GTSNPN and CDR2 as SVGIG (reference sequence). For the CDR3, the DNA is TGTGCCTGGTCCACCGGGACAGGAGGAGAAAAACTGTTTTTT. It translates to CAWSTGTGGEKLFF.

The chain recombines TRBV6-4 with TRBJ2-3, with 11 bases matching TRBD2. Germline V gives CDR1 MRHNA, CDR2 SNTAGT. The trim removed 4 bases at V and 1 base at J, leaving 10 bases unmatched. CDR3 length equals 18 residues. The CDR3 DNA reads TGTGCCAGCAGTGCCGGGACTAGCGGACCTGAGGGCACAGATACGCAGTATTTT. Protein sequence: CASSAGTSGPEGTDTQYF.

The V and J genes are TRBV29-1 and TRBJ2-1, with TRBD1 matching over 11 bases. Losses at the gene ends were 7 bases for V and 4 bases for J; bases not matched to a gene: 6. There are 14 residues in the CDR3. Germline CDR1 is SQVTM and CDR2 is ANQGSEA. The CDR3 coding sequence is TGCAGCGGATGGACAGGGGGCCCTTACAATGAGCAGTTCTTC. Amino acids: CSGWTGGPYNEQFF.

This chain joins TRBV10-2 and TRBJ1-1; D gene uncertain. Germline values: CDR1 WSHSY, CDR2 SAAADI. CDR3 length: 15 residues. V was shortened by 6 bases and J by 1 base, with 15 bases between the two germline ends. CDR3 sequence reads: CASSLVGSSNTEAFF. CDR3 DNA: TGCGCCAGCAGCCTTGTGGGGTCTTCGAACACTGAAGCTTTCTTT.

This chain uses TRBV2 with TRBJ2-3; 12 nucleotides match TRBD2. V was pared by 6 bases and J by 5 bases, with 6 bases of the junction left unmatched. Germline CDR1 SNHLY, CDR2 FYNNEI. The CDR3 length is 15 residues. The CDR3 here is CASRATSGSGDTQYF. CDR3 coding DNA: TGTGCCAGCAGGGCGACTAGCGGGAGTGGAGATACGCAGTATTTT. Combining the CDR3 with reference TRBV2 and TRBJ2-3 gives the whole variable domain EPEVTQTPSHQVTQMGQEVILRCVPISNHLYFYWYRQILGQKVEFLVSFYNNEISEKSEIFDDQFSVERPDGSNFTLKIRSTKLEDSAMYFCASRATSGSGDTQYFGPGTRLTVL.